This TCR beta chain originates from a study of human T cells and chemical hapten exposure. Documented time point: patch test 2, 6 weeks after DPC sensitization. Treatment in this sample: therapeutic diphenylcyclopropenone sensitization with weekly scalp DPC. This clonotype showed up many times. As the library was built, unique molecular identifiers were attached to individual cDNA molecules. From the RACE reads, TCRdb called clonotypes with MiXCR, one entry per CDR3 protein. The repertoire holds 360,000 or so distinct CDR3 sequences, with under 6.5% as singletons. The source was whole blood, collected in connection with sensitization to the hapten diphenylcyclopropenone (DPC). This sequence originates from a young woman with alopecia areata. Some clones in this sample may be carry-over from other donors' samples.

DNA of the CDR3: TGTGCCAGCGCCCTCGAGGGGGGGCGCGACTCCTACAATGAGCAGTTCTTC. It translates to CASALEGGRDSYNEQFF. The rearrangement joins TRBV5-6 to TRBJ2-1, with a tentative D call TRBD2 (7 bases). V shed 7 bases and J shed 0 bases, with 20 bases lying between them. This CDR3 is built from 17 residues. Germline loops: CDR1 SGHDT, CDR2 YYEEEE.